Listed below are T cell receptor beta chains from one sample, sequenced in a study of cytomegalovirus exposure and HLA in healthy donors. Sequencing was performed with immunoSEQ multiplex PCR; in TCRdb, only in-frame clones are kept and a portion is missing. The sample includes fewer than 200,000 clones, around three quarters of them seen just once. The sequencing input was PBMCs. The receptor source for this set is a woman aged 25-40 years in good health and CMV-seropositive. Both conserved end residues are part of each CDR3. The D gene is left open where the match is weak. Part of the rows lack a size; the others show once, few, many or a class for expanded clones.

d_call	j_call	clone_size	v_call	cdr3_nt	cdr3_aa
NA	TRBJ2-1	NA	TRBV27	TGTGCCAGCAGGGTCGGGAGCTCCTACAATGAGCAGTTCTTC	CASRVGSSYNEQFF
NA	TRBJ1-2	once	TRBV10-3	TGTGCCATCAGTGAGTCTAGGTCCGGGAGCTACACCTTC	CAISESRSGSYTF
TRBD1	TRBJ1-6	NA	TRBV2	TGTGCCAGCAGTCTTAGGACAGGTCAGGATTCACCCCTCCACTTT	CASSLRTGQDSPLHF
TRBD2	TRBJ2-1	NA	TRBV5-1	TGCGCCAGCACCCGACGTGGGAGGACTAGCGGGAAGGATGAGCAGTTCTTC	CASTRRGRTSGKDEQFF
NA	TRBJ2-5	NA	TRBV27	TGTGCCAGCAGTTTAAGGGGCCAAGAGACCCAGTACTTC	CASSLRGQETQYF
NA	TRBJ1-2	NA	TRBV5-5	TGTGCCAGCAGCCCGGGGGGCGGCTACACCTTC	CASSPGGGYTF
NA	TRBJ2-7	NA	TRBV15	TGTGCCACCAGCAGAGAGGCAGGGGGGTACGAGCAGTACTTC	CATSREAGGYEQYF
NA	TRBJ2-1	once	TRBV18	TGTGCCAGCTCACCTGATATTAGCTCCTACAATGAGCAGTTCTTC	CASSPDISSYNEQFF
NA	TRBJ2-5	NA	TRBV28	TGTGCCAGCAGTTTACTAGCTAGAACTTATACGAAGACCCAGTACTTC	CASSLLARTYTKTQYF
NA	TRBJ2-5	NA	TRBV11-2	TGTGCCAGCAGCTTAGCCCCAGGTTTTTTTCAGTACTTC	CASSLAPGFFQYF
NA	TRBJ1-1	few	TRBV4-2	TGTGCCAGCAGCCGGGTGACAGTTAACACTGAAGCTTTCTTT	CASSRVTVNTEAFF
NA	TRBJ1-6	NA	TRBV5-1	TGCGCCAGCAGCGCCGGGGACACCCCAGGCTCCTATAATTCACCCCTCCACTTT	CASSAGDTPGSYNSPLHF
TRBD1	TRBJ1-3	NA	TRBV25-1	TGTGCCAGCGAGGACAGGGTTGACGCCACCATATATTTT	CASEDRVDATIYF
NA	TRBJ1-4	NA	TRBV6-1	TGTGCCAGCAGTATCACAGGGTTACATGAAAAACTGTTTTTT	CASSITGLHEKLFF
TRBD1	TRBJ1-1	NA	TRBV28	TGTGCCAGCAGCGGGACAGGGTCAAATCAAGCTTTCTTT	CASSGTGSNQAFF
NA	TRBJ1-1	NA	TRBV7-8	TGTGCCAGCAGCTTAAGAGGGACTGAAGCTTTCTTT	CASSLRGTEAFF
NA	TRBJ2-2	NA	TRBV9	TGTGCCAGCAGCGACAGCCTAAGACGGTACACCGGGGAGCTGTTTTTT	CASSDSLRRYTGELFF
TRBD2	TRBJ2-1	NA	TRBV30	TGTGCCTGGAGTCCTCTAGCGGGGGGGCCTAATGAGCAGTTCTTC	CAWSPLAGGPNEQFF
NA	TRBJ2-7	NA	TRBV6-5	TGTGCCAGCAGTAGGGACACCGCGCAGTACTTC	CASSRDTAQYF
NA	TRBJ1-3	NA	TRBV14	TGTGCCAGCAGCCAAGTTTTAGGACTTAGTTCCTCTGGAAACACCATATATTTT	CASSQVLGLSSSGNTIYF
TRBD1	TRBJ1-1	once	TRBV19	TGTGCCAGTAGACCTGGGACAGGGATCACTGAAGCTTTCTTT	CASRPGTGITEAFF
NA	TRBJ2-7	NA	TRBV21-1	TGTGCCAGCAGCAAAAAAAGGGAGGGTGGTTTGGGGGGTGGCTACGAGCAGTACTTC	CASSKKREGGLGGGYEQYF
NA	TRBJ2-5	NA	TRBV7-3	TGTGCCAGCAGCTGGTCAGGGGGGGAGACCCAGTACTTC	CASSWSGGETQYF
TRBD1	TRBJ2-4	NA	TRBV5-1	TGCGCCAGCAGCTTGGGACAGGGGGCTAACCAAAACATTCAGTACTTC	CASSLGQGANQNIQYF
NA	TRBJ2-2	NA	TRBV6-1	TGTGCCAGCTCACGGAGCAGATCGAACACCGGGGAGCTGTTTTTT	CASSRSRSNTGELFF
NA	TRBJ1-2	once	TRBV28	TGTGCCAGCAGTATTGGGAGGTCCCTCTATGGCTACACCTTC	CASSIGRSLYGYTF
TRBD1	TRBJ1-3	NA	TRBV19	TGTGCCAGTAGTAACAAGGGACAGTCGGCCTCTGGAAACACCATATATTTT	CASSNKGQSASGNTIYF
TRBD1	TRBJ2-7	NA	TRBV9	TGTGCCAGCAGCGTGGATCCTTTCCGGGACAGGGGGCACGAGCAGTACTTC	CASSVDPFRDRGHEQYF
TRBD1	TRBJ2-2	NA	TRBV5-6	TGTGCCAGCAGCTTACAGGGGGCGAACACCGGGGAGCTGTTTTTT	CASSLQGANTGELFF
NA	TRBJ2-2	few	TRBV6-5	TGTGCCAGCAGCCCGACAGCCGGGGAGCTGTTTTTT	CASSPTAGELFF
NA	TRBJ2-3	NA	TRBV29-1	TGCAGCGTTGCCTCAGGGAACACAGATACGCAGTATTTT	CSVASGNTDTQYF
NA	TRBJ1-1	once	TRBV10-3	TGTGCCATCAGTGAGTCGGAGGGTCGGAACACTGAAGCTTTCTTT	CAISESEGRNTEAFF
TRBD1	TRBJ1-5	NA	TRBV19	TGTGCCAGTAGTACGGCAGGGGGCCTCAATCAGCCCCAGCATTTT	CASSTAGGLNQPQHF